The 20 T cell receptor beta chains reported below all come from one sample, sequenced in a study of control samples from healthy donors and cancer patients. Here immunoSEQ multiplex PCR was the method, and the copy in TCRdb shows in-frame clones only, minus some. The table lists some 89,000 clones, roughly nine tenths of them singletons, with 21% in the top ten. The sample comprised blood. The receptors come from a man aged 25 to 45 in good health.

The gene calls are TRBV7-9 and TRBJ2-3; D is uncertain. Trimming left V 1 base short and J 0 bases short, with 8 bases between. CDR3 length: 15 amino acids. Germline CDR1 SEHNR, CDR2 FQNEAQ (reference sequence). CDR3 coding DNA: TGTGCCAGCAGCTTAGATGGGCGGAGCACAGATACGCAGTATTTT. It specifies CASSLDGRSTDTQYF.

The rearrangement joins TRBV19 to TRBJ2-3; TRBD1 aligns across 8 bases. Germline loops: CDR1 LNHDA, CDR2 SQIVND (reference sequence). This CDR3 is built from 14 residues. V gave up 5 bases and J gave up 5 bases; unmatched junction bases: 6. CDR3 sequence (DNA): TGTGCCAGTAGTTCGACAGGGGCTAGAGATACGCAGTATTTT. Protein sequence: CASSSTGARDTQYF.

The chain joins TRBV21-1 to TRBJ2-3; the table calls TRBD1, which could not be checked here. TRBV21-1 is listed as a pseudogene. The CDR3 is made up of 15 amino acids. CDR3 loop: CARATGTGGTDTQYF. DNA for the CDR3: TGTGCCAGGGCGACCGGGACAGGGGGCACAGATACGCAGTATTTT.

The V and J genes are TRBV14 and TRBJ1-2, with a possible D match to TRBD1 (6 bases). Trimming removed 2 bases from V and 12 bases from J, with 13 bases in between. The V gene's germline CDR1 is SGHDN and CDR2 FVKESK. The CDR3 spans 12 residues. The CDR3 region has the DNA TGTGCCAGCAGCCAATCTGGGGGCCCTCACACCTTC. Protein product: CASSQSGGPHTF.

The chain carries TRBV5-1 and TRBJ2-1, with TRBD2 matching 10 bases. Germline V CDR1 and CDR2: SGHRS, YFSETQ. V dropped 4 bases and J dropped 1; count of bases not matched to a gene: 11. The CDR3 is 18 residues long. CDR3 region: CASSKGLASLGSYNEQFF. For the CDR3, the DNA is TGCGCCAGCAGCAAGGGACTAGCGTCCCTGGGGTCCTACAATGAGCAGTTCTTC. Full variable domain (rest looked up from reference TRBV5-1 and TRBJ2-1): KAGVTQTPRYLIKTRGQQVTLSCSPISGHRSVSWYQQTPGQGLQFLFEYFSETQRNKGNFPGRFSGRQFSNSRSEMNVSTLELGDSALYLCASSKGLASLGSYNEQFFGPGTRLTVL.

The rearrangement links TRBV27 to TRBJ2-2; D remains unclear. Trimming left V 3 bases short and J 3 bases short, with 17 bases between. Germline loops: CDR1 MNHEY, CDR2 SMNVEV (reference sequence). This CDR3 has 17 residues. The CDR3 DNA reads TGTGCCAGCAGTTTTACGGGCAGATCCCTATACACCGGGGAGCTGTTTTTT. Translating gives CASSFTGRSLYTGELFF.

The J gene is TRBJ1-5, the V gene TRBV30; maybe TRBD1 (5 bases). The CDR3 is made up of 14 amino acids. Germline V gives CDR1 GTSNPN, CDR2 SVGIG (reference sequence). Trimming left V 3 bases short and J 5 bases short, with 14 bases between. CDR3 DNA sequence: TGTGCCTGGAGCCCCCCGGGACGGGATCAGCCCCAGCATTTT. Protein sequence: CAWSPPGRDQPQHF.

The J gene is TRBJ2-7, the V gene TRBV10-3, with TRBD1 identical over 7 bases. CDR1 and CDR2 from the germline V gene are ENHRY and SYGVKD. There are 11 residues in the CDR3. Written as DNA, the CDR3 is TGTGCCATCAGTGAAGGCGACAGGGTTGTCGTC. This sequence encodes CAISEGDRVVV.

CDR3 DNA sequence: TGTGCCAGCAGCGCCTATACCCCGGGACAGGGGGTCGCAGATACGCAGTATTTT. It translates to CASSAYTPGQGVADTQYF. The chain joins TRBV9 to TRBJ2-3, with 11 nucleotides matching TRBD1. The germline CDR1 and CDR2 sequences are SGDLS and YYNGEE. The length of the CDR3 is 18 residues. V was clipped by 3 bases and J by 4 bases; unmatched bases: 13.

This clone was detected once. The chain has TRBV6-5 and TRBJ1-2; D unresolved. Germline-derived CDR1 and CDR2 are MNHEY and SVGAGI. This CDR3 spans 13 amino acids. Deletions cut 2 bases from V and 2 bases from J, with 6 bases between. CDR3 in DNA: TGTGCCAGCAGTTACGACTACAACTATGGCTACACCTTC. Protein sequence: CASSYDYNYGYTF.

The rearrangement joins TRBV4-2 to TRBJ2-3; D unresolved. This CDR3 spans 12 amino acids. The germline gives CDR1 LGHNA, CDR2 YNFKEQ. V lost 3 bases and J 5 bases, leaving 6 bases between the germline ends. The DNA for the CDR3 is TGTGCCAGCAGCCACGAAGGAGATACGCAGTATTTT. Translating it yields CASSHEGDTQYF.

The chain links TRBV9 to TRBJ2-5; TRBD2 agrees at 11 bases. Germline V gene lookup returns CDR1 SGDLS and CDR2 YYNGEE. CDR3 length equals 17 residues. With 0 bases clipped from V and 0 bases from J, the junction kept 4 bases outside the gene matches. The CDR3 coding sequence is TGTGCCAGCAGCGTAGTAGGGGGACTAGCGGACCAAGAGACCCAGTACTTC. It codes for CASSVVGGLADQETQYF. Combining the CDR3 with reference TRBV9 and TRBJ2-5 gives the whole variable domain DSGVTQTPKHLITATGQRVTLRCSPRSGDLSVYWYQQSLDQGLQFLIQYYNGEERAKGNILERFSAQQFPDLHSELNLSSLELGDSALYFCASSVVGGLADQETQYFGPGTRLLVL.

V gene TRBV6-5 combines with J gene TRBJ2-7; D might be TRBD1 or TRBD2, each matching 5 bases. V was cut by 8 bases and J by 7 bases, with 18 bases left in between. The CDR3 is 13 residues long. Germline V gene sequence: CDR1 MNHEY, CDR2 SVGAGI. CDR3 residues: CASGLGPTGEQYV. For the CDR3, the DNA is TGTGCCAGCGGCCTGGGACCCACTGGGGAGCAGTACGTC.

The chain carries TRBV11-2 and TRBJ2-2, with D hard to call. Trimming cost V 3 bases and J 2 bases, with 1 base left between them. The CDR3 contains 12 residues. Looked up from germline, CDR1 is SGHAT and CDR2 is FQNNGV. Here the CDR3 DNA reads TGTGCCAGCAGCTTTAACACCGGGGAGCTGTTTTTT. It codes for CASSFNTGELFF.

This clone showed up just once. This chain uses TRBV29-1 with TRBJ1-2; no definite D call. The CDR3 covers 11 residues. The V end lost 6 bases, the J end lost 5 bases, and 10 bases lay between the germline ends. Germline V lookup: CDR1 SQVTM, CDR2 ANQGSEA. As DNA, the CDR3 is TGCAGCGTGGTGACCTTGTATGGCTACACCTTC. Protein: CSVVTLYGYTF.

This chain joins TRBV6-5 and TRBJ1-1; no definite D call. Trimming took 5 bases from V and 0 from J, leaving 7 bases between them. This CDR3 contains 13 residues. The germline CDR1 and CDR2 sequences are MNHEY and SVGAGI. CDR3 in amino acids: CASSIRVNTEAFF. CDR3 sequence (DNA): TGTGCCAGCAGTATAAGGGTGAACACTGAAGCTTTCTTT.

This clone was observed once. The V and J genes are TRBV11-2 and TRBJ2-3, with D unresolved. V lost 5 bases and J lost 2, with 5 bases in between. The length of the CDR3 is 12 residues. Looked up from germline, CDR1 is SGHAT and CDR2 is FQNNGV. The CDR3 here is CASSPHTDTQYF. The DNA of the CDR3 is TGTGCCAGCAGCCCCCACACAGATACGCAGTATTTT.

The chain couples TRBV6-4 to TRBJ2-1; 9 bases map to TRBD1. CDR1 is MRHNA, CDR2 SNTAGT, per germline. CDR3 size: 15 residues. J gave up 4 bases and V 8 bases, and 9 bases lay outside the gene matches. The CDR3 region has the DNA TGTGCCAGCCCTGACCAGGGACAGGGATACAATGAGCAGTTCTTC. Translated, it gives CASPDQGQGYNEQFF.

This clone was seen more than once but under ten times. The gene calls are TRBV15 and TRBJ1-1; D might be TRBD1 (5 bases). The CDR3 runs 14 residues. V was cut by 0 bases and J by 7 bases, with 12 bases left in between. CDR1 and CDR2 from the germline V gene are LNHNV and YYDKDF (reference sequence). The CDR3 protein is CATSRDSRQHEAFF. Written as DNA, the CDR3 is TGTGCCACCAGCAGAGATTCTAGACAGCATGAAGCTTTCTTT.

The chain joins TRBV6-2 or TRBV6-3 to TRBJ2-3; maybe TRBD1 (5 bases). Trimming took off 6 bases at V and 3 bases at J, with 19 bases between the two ends. The CDR3 is 16 residues long. CDR1 is MNHEY, CDR2 SVGEGT, per germline. CDR3 protein: CASSPSGWRRTDTQYF. The CDR3 coding sequence is TGTGCCAGCAGCCCCTCAGGGTGGAGACGGACAGATACGCAGTATTTT.